One TCR beta chain is described in this entry. The data derive from a study of blood T cell repertoires in COVID-19. Study-level background: COVID-19 samples, acute and convalescent, were from the United States, Italy and Spain. T cells, B-cell-depleted T cells, or PBMCs supplied cDNA or gDNA.

Original processing notes: Reference gene primer amplification gave nucleated cell count estimates. The data were produced by immunoSEQ multiplex PCR, yet TCRdb's version contains in-frame clones alone and is incomplete. V and J calls and clone size are copied from that table; D and trimming were computed from the DNA. The sample consists of some 260,000 clones, 70% to 90% of them appearing once. The CDR3 extends over 14 amino acids. V lost 5 bases and J lost 2, with 13 bases in between. Per germline, CDR1 SEHNR and CDR2 FQNEAQ (reference sequence). The sequencing input was peripheral blood. This sequence originates from a man aged 18-30 years with active or convalescent COVID-19. The chain combines TRBV7-9 with TRBJ2-7, with D tentatively TRBD1 (6 bases). The CDR3 spells CASSPGVTPYEQYF. The CDR3 DNA follows: TGTGCCAGCAGCCCAGGGGTCACCCCCTACGAGCAGTACTTC.